These T cell receptor beta chains were read from a single sample in a study of blood T cell repertoires in COVID-19. Clones were read by immunoSEQ multiplex PCR, and TCRdb kept only the in-frame ones, dropping some. The sample contains some 170,000 clones, around 84% of which appear only once. Sequences were obtained from PBMCs or T cells enriched from blood (not recorded which). Receptors originate from a man aged 40-50 years who had recovered from COVID-19. CDR3s include the opening cysteine and the closing phenylalanine or tryptophan. D genes are given only for firm matches. A row's size may be missing; if present it is once, few, many or a size class.

j_call v_call clone_size d_call cdr3_aa cdr3_nt
TRBJ2-2 TRBV5-6 many TRBD2 CASSLFGGANTGELFF TGTGCCAGCAGCTTGTTCGGGGGGGCAAACACCGGGGAGCTGTTTTTT
TRBJ2-2 TRBV7-3 NA NA CASSLRPSTNTGELFF TGTGCCAGCAGCTTAAGGCCTAGCACGAACACCGGGGAGCTGTTTTTT
TRBJ2-2 TRBV2 once TRBD2 CASSPGLGSMTGELFF TGTGCCAGCAGTCCGGGACTAGGTAGTATGACCGGGGAGCTGTTTTTT
TRBJ1-2 TRBV6-1 NA NA CASSERLTGNYGYTF TGTGCCAGCAGTGAACGCCTTACAGGGAACTATGGCTACACCTTC
TRBJ2-3 TRBV2 NA TRBD1 CASNSRPGQLTDTQYF TGTGCCAGCAACTCAAGACCGGGACAGCTCACAGATACGCAGTATTTT
TRBJ1-2 TRBV19 few TRBD1 CASSPTGGAGYGYTF TGTGCCAGTAGTCCGACAGGGGGCGCGGGCTATGGCTACACCTTC
TRBJ2-3 TRBV27 NA TRBD1 CASSGTGGRGDTQYF TGTGCCAGCAGTGGGACAGGGGGCCGCGGAGATACGCAGTATTTT
TRBJ1-5 TRBV18 NA NA CASSPTRGWGVFMDQPQHF TGTGCCAGCTCACCGACAAGGGGATGGGGGGTGTTTATGGATCAGCCCCAGCATTTT
TRBJ1-1 TRBV7-2 NA NA CASSPQGRTEAFF TGTGCCAGCAGCCCACAGGGACGCACTGAAGCTTTCTTT
TRBJ1-4 TRBV13 once TRBD1 CASSSRSTGGNEKLFF TGTGCCAGCAGCTCCCGTTCGACAGGGGGAAATGAAAAACTGTTTTTT
TRBJ2-5 TRBV5-1 once TRBD1 CASSPGQGGETQYF TGCGCCAGCAGCCCGGGACAGGGAGGGGAGACCCAGTACTTC
TRBJ2-7 TRBV7-2 NA TRBD1 CASSPGTGGSYEQYF TGTGCCAGCAGCCCGGGGACAGGGGGCTCCTACGAGCAGTACTTC
TRBJ2-1 TRBV4-1 few TRBD2 CASSQDGRESSYNEQFF TGCGCCAGCAGCCAAGATGGGCGGGAGAGCTCCTACAATGAGCAGTTCTTC
TRBJ2-3 TRBV6-5 NA TRBD1 CASSRTGMRVDTQYF TGTGCCAGCAGCCGGACAGGGATGAGGGTGGATACGCAGTATTTT
TRBJ2-6 TRBV29-1 NA NA CSVVVGANVLTF TGCAGCGTTGTAGTCGGGGCCAACGTCCTGACTTTC
TRBJ2-7 TRBV2 NA NA CASSSGWDEQYF TGTGCCAGCAGTAGCGGATGGGACGAGCAGTACTTC
TRBJ1-2 TRBV12-3/TRBV12-4 NA TRBD1 CASSPTGHGYTF TGTGCCAGCAGTCCGACAGGGCATGGCTACACCTTC
TRBJ2-3 TRBV6-5 NA TRBD1 CASSNGQGREDTQYF TGTGCCAGCAGTAACGGACAGGGGAGAGAAGATACGCAGTATTTT
TRBJ1-1 TRBV5-1 NA NA CASSLALRQNTEAFF TGCGCCAGCAGCTTGGCCCTTAGACAGAACACTGAAGCTTTCTTT
TRBJ2-1 TRBV14 NA TRBD2 CASSSLAGGLYNEQFF TGTGCCAGCAGCTCACTAGCGGGGGGCCTCTACAATGAGCAGTTCTTC
TRBJ2-1 TRBV11-3 NA TRBD1 CASSLEGQGNNEQFF TGTGCCAGCAGCTTAGAGGGACAGGGGAACAATGAGCAGTTCTTC
TRBJ1-3 TRBV5-5 NA NA CASSLLAVANTIYF TGTGCCAGCAGCTTGTTAGCAGTTGCAAACACCATATATTTT
TRBJ1-2 TRBV5-1 NA NA CASDPGDKSYGYTF TGCGCCAGCGACCCAGGTGACAAGAGCTATGGCTACACCTTC
TRBJ2-3 TRBV11-2 NA NA CASSTQLDTQYF TGTGCCAGCAGCACCCAGTTGGATACGCAGTATTTT
TRBJ2-7 TRBV6-5 few NA CASSTSGYEQYF TGTGCCAGCAGTACATCGGGTTACGAGCAGTACTTC
TRBJ2-1 TRBV3-1/TRBV3-2 once NA CASSLSMSYYPYNEQFF TGTGCCAGCAGCCTTTCAATGTCCTACTATCCTTACAATGAGCAGTTCTTC